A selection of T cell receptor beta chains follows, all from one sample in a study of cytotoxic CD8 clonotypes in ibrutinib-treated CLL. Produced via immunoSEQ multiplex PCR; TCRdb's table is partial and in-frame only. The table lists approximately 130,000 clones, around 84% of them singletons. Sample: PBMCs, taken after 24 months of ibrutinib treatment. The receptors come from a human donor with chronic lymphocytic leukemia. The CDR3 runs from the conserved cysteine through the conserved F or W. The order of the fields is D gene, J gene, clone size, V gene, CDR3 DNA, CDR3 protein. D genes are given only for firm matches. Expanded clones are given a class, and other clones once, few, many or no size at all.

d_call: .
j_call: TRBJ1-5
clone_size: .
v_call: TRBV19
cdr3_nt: TGTGCCAGTAGTGCAGTCAATCAGCCCCAGCATTTT
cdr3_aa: CASSAVNQPQHF

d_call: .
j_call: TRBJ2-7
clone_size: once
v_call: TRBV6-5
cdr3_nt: TGTGCCAGCAGTTCGGACCTCGGGGTCTACGAGCAGTACTTC
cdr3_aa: CASSSDLGVYEQYF

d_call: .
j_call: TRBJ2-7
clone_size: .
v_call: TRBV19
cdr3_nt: TGTGCCAGCCATACAGGGTCAGGGAACGAGCAGTACTTC
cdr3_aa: CASHTGSGNEQYF

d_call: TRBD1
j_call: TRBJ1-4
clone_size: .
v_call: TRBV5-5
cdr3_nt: TGTGCCAGCAGCCTCGACAGGGAGGGTGAAAAACTGTTTTTT
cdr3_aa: CASSLDREGEKLFF

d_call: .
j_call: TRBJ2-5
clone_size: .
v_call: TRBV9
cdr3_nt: TGTGCCAGCAGCGCCCCTCGTGAGACCCAGTACTTC
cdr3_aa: CASSAPRETQYF

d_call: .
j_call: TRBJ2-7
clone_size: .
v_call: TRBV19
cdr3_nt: TGTGCCAGTAGTATAGGGGGCCAGTACGCCTACGAGCAGTACTTC
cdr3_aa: CASSIGGQYAYEQYF

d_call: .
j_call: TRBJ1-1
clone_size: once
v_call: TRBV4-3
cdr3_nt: TGCGCCAGCAGTGCCGGGTCTTGGAACACTGAAGCTTTCTTT
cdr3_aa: CASSAGSWNTEAFF

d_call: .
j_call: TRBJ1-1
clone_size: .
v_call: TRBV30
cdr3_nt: TGTGCCTGGAGCCGGGGTTCTGAAGCTTTCTTT
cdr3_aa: CAWSRGSEAFF

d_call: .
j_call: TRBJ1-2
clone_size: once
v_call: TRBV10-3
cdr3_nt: TGTGCCATCACAGACAAGACTAACTATGGCTACACCTTC
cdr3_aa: CAITDKTNYGYTF

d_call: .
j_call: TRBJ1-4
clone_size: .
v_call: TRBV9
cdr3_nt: TGTGCCAGCAGCGTAGCCCCGACAGCTGAAAAACTGTTTTTT
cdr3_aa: CASSVAPTAEKLFF

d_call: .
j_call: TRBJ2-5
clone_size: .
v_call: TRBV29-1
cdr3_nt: TGCAGCGTTAAGTTTGGAGGAGACAGAGAGACCCAGTACTTC
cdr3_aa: CSVKFGGDRETQYF

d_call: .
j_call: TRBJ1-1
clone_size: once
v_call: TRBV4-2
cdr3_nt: TGTGCCAGCAGCCAAGAAGGGGTGAACACTGAAGCTTTCTTT
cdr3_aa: CASSQEGVNTEAFF

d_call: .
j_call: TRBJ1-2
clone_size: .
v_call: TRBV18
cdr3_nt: TGTGCCAGCTCACCACAGGGAATTCTAGACTATGGCTACACCTTC
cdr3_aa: CASSPQGILDYGYTF

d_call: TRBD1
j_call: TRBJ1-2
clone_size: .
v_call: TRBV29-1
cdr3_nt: TGCAGCGTTGAAACTGGGACAGGGGGCTGGGGCTACACCTTC
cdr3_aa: CSVETGTGGWGYTF

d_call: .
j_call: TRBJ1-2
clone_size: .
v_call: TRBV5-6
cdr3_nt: TGTGCCAGCAGCATAGGGGACTCCTATAACTATGGCTACACCTTC
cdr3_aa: CASSIGDSYNYGYTF

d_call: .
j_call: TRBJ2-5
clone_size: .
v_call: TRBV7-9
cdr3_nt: TGTGCCAGCAGCTTAGTTCCGAGTGCCCAAGAGACCCAGTACTTC
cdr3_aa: CASSLVPSAQETQYF

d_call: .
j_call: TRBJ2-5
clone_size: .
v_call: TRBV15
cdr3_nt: TGTGCCACCAGCAAACAGGGAGAGCTCCAAGAGACCCAGTACTTC
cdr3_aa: CATSKQGELQETQYF

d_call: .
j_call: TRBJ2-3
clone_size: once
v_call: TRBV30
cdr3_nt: TGTGCCTGGAGTGTACCGGGGGCGGGCACAGATACGCAGTATTTT
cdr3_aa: CAWSVPGAGTDTQYF

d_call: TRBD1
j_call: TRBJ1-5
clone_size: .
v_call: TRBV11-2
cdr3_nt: TGTGCCAGCAGCCTACAGGGGCAGAGCAATCAGCCCCAGCATTTT
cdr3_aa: CASSLQGQSNQPQHF

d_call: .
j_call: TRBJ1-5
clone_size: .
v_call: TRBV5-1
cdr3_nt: TGCGCCAGCAGCTTGCGGGGGGCCAGTGATCAGCCCCAGCATTTT
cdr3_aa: CASSLRGASDQPQHF

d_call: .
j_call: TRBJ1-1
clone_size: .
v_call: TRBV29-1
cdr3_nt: TGCAGCGTTGTGTCGGACAAAACTGAAGCTTTCTTT
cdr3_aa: CSVVSDKTEAFF

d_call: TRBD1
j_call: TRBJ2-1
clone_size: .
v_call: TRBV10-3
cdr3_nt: TGTGCCATCAGCGACGGACAGGGGAGCCCGTTCTTC
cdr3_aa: CAISDGQGSPFF

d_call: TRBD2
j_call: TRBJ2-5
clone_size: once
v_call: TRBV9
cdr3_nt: TGTGCCAGCAGCGTATACGGGACTAGCGGGGGTAAAGAGACCCAGTACTTC
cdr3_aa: CASSVYGTSGGKETQYF

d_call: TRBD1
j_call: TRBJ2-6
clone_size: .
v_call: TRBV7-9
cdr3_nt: TGTGCCAGCAGCTGGACAGGGTTTCGTCGGTTGGCTGGGGCCAACGTCCTGACTTTC
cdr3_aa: CASSWTGFRRLAGANVLTF

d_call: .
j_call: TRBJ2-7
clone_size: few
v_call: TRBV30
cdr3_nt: TGTGCCTGGAGTGTAACGACATTTAGAGAGCAGTACTTC
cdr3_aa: CAWSVTTFREQYF

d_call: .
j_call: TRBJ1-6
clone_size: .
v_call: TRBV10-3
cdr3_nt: TGTGCCATCAGTAGTTACCGGGCCTCGGAATCACCCCTCCACTTT
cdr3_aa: CAISSYRASESPLHF

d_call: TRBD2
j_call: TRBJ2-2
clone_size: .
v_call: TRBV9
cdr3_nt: TGTGCCAGCAGCGTAGTTGGGCTAGCGGGGGGCTCCGGGGAGCTGTTTTTT
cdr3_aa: CASSVVGLAGGSGELFF

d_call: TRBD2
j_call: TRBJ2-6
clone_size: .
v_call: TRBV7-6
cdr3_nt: TGTGCCAGCAGCCCCCGACTCGCGGGGGGACTATCCTCTGGGGCCAACGTCCTGACTTTC
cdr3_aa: CASSPRLAGGLSSGANVLTF

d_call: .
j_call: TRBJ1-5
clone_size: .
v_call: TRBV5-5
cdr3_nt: TGTGCCAGCAGCCCAGGGACGGCGGGGCAGCCCCAGCATTTT
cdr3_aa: CASSPGTAGQPQHF

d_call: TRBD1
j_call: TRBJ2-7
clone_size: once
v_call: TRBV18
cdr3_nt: TGTGCCAGCTCCCAAGGACAGGGTGGGATCGAGCAGTACTTC
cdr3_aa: CASSQGQGGIEQYF

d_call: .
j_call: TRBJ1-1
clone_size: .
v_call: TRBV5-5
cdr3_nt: TGTGCCAGCAGCTTGTGGAACAGGTTTGTGAACACTGAAGCTTTCTTT
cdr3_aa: CASSLWNRFVNTEAFF

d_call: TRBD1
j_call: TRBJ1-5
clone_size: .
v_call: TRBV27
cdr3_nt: TGTGCCAGCAGTCGCCCATCCGGGACAGGTATTGCGCCCCAGCATTTT
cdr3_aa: CASSRPSGTGIAPQHF

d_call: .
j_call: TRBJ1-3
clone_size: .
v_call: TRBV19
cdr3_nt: TGTGCCAGTAGTATTGGACAGATCTCTGGAAACACCATATATTTT
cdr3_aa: CASSIGQISGNTIYF

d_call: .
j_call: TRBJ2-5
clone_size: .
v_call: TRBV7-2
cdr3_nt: TGTGCCAGCAGCTCCGGGATTCGGACGGTGATACAAGAGACCCAGTACTTC
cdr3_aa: CASSSGIRTVIQETQYF

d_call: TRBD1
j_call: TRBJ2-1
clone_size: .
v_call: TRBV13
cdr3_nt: TGTGCCAGCAGCTTAGGGGACAGGGTTCTTGAGCAGTTCTTC
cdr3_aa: CASSLGDRVLEQFF

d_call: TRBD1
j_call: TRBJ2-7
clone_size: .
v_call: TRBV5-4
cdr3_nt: TGTGCCAGCAGCCTCAGACAGGGAACCCTCCACGAGCAGTACTTC
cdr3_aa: CASSLRQGTLHEQYF

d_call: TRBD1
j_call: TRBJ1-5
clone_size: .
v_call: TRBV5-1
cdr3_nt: TGCGCCAGCAGCTTGGAGGGACAGGCTCATCAGCCCCAGCATTTT
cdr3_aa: CASSLEGQAHQPQHF

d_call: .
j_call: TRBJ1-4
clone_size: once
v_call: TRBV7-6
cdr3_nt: TGTGCCAGCAGCTTAATCCCAGGAGGGGCTGAAAAACTGTTTTTT
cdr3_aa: CASSLIPGGAEKLFF

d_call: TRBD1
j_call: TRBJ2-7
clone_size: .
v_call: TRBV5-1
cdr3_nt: TGCGCCAGCAGCTTGCCTCGACAGGGGAAGAGCTCCTACGAGCAGTACTTC
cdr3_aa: CASSLPRQGKSSYEQYF

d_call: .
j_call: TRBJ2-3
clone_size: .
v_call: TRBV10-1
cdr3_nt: TGCGCCAGCAGTGAGCGCCGGGTTCGGACAGATACGCAGTATTTT
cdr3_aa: CASSERRVRTDTQYF

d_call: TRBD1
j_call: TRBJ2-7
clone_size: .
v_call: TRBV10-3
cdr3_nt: TGTGCCACGACTCGGACAGGCACAAAGTACGAGCAGTACTTC
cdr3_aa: CATTRTGTKYEQYF

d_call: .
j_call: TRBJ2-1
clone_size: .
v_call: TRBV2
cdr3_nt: TGTGCCAGCAGCGTATGGGGGTCCTACAATGAGCAGTTCTTC
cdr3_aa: CASSVWGSYNEQFF

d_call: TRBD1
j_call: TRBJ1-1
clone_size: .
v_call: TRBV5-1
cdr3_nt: TGCGCCAGCAGCTTAGGACAGGGGGCGATGAACACTGAAGCTTTCTTT
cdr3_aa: CASSLGQGAMNTEAFF

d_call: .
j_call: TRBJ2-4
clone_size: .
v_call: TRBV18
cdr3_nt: TGTGCCAGCTCCGGGGCTAACTATGGACGGACAGCTAGCAAAAACATTCAGTACTTC
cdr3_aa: CASSGANYGRTASKNIQYF

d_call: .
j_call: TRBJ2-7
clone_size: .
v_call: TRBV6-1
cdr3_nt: TGTGCCAGCAGTGAAGTCTTGAAGGGGCTACGAGAGCAGTACTTC
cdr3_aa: CASSEVLKGLREQYF

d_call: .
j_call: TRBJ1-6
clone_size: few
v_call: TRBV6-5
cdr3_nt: TGTGCCAGCAGTCGGGACGGGTATTCACCCCTCCACTTT
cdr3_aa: CASSRDGYSPLHF

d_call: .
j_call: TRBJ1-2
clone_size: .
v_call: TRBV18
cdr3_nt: TGTGCCAGCTCACCCCCTCCTGGGGGGACATTAAACTATGGCTACACCTTC
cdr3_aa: CASSPPPGGTLNYGYTF

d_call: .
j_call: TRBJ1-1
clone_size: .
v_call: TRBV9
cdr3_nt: TGTGCCAGCAGCGTACCAGGGGCCACTGAAGCTTTCTTT
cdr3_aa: CASSVPGATEAFF

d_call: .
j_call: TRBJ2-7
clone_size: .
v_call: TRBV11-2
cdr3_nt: TGTGCCAGCAGCTCCCAACCAGGACGCTCCTACGAGCAGTACTTC
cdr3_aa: CASSSQPGRSYEQYF

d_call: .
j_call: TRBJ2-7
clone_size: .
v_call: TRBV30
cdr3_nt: TGTGCCTGGAGTGTACTGACTGGGCAGTACTTC
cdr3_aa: CAWSVLTGQYF

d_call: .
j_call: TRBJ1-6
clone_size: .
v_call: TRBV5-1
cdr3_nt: TGCGCCAGCAGCTCTGGCGGGGGGGCAGGGAATTCACCCCTCCACTTT
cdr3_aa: CASSSGGGAGNSPLHF

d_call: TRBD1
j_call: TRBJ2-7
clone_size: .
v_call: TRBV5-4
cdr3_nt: TGTGCCAGCAGCTTGGCGGGGACAGGGGAATACGAGCAGTACTTC
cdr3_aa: CASSLAGTGEYEQYF

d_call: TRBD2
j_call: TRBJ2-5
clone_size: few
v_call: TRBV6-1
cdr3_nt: TGTGCCAGCAGTGAAAGGTTTAACGGGGGGGCCGAAGAGACCCAGTACTTC
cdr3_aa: CASSERFNGGAEETQYF

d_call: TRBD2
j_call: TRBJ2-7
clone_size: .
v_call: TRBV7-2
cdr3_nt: TGTGCCAGCAGCAAGTACCCGGGACTAGCCTCCTACGAGCAGTACTTC
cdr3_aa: CASSKYPGLASYEQYF

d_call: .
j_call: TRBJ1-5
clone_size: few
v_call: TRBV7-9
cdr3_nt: TGTGCCAGCAGCCCGTGGTCGGGGAGAGATAACTCCCAGCATTTT
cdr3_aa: CASSPWSGRDNSQHF

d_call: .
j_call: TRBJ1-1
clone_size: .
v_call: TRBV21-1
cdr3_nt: TGTGCCAGCAGCAGGGGCCTGGGGGGAGAGAACACTGAAGCTTTCTTT
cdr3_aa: CASSRGLGGENTEAFF

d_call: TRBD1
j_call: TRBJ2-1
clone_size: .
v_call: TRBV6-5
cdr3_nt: TGTGCCAGCAGTTACGGGGGGGACAGGGGTAATGAGCAGTTCTTC
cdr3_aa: CASSYGGDRGNEQFF

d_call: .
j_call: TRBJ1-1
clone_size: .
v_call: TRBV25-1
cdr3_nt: TGTGCCAGCGGGGCCCGCCACACTGAAGCTTTCTTT
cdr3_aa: CASGARHTEAFF

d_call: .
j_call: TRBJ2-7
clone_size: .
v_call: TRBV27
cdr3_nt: TGTGCCAGCACCCCCGGGGGATCGGGGGAGCAGTACTTC
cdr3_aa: CASTPGGSGEQYF

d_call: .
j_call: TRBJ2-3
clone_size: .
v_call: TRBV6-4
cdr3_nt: TGTGCCAGCGCGAGGGGGGCCAGGGCAGATACGCAGTATTTT
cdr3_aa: CASARGARADTQYF